The entry below describes one T cell receptor (beta chain). Its target is not known. Trimming took 5 bases from V and 4 from J, leaving 14 bases between them. Germline loops: CDR1 SEHNR, CDR2 FQNEAQ (reference sequence). The CDR3 consists of 14 residues. This sample was taken from a study of T cell responses to AZD1222 COVID-19 vaccine. Study outcomes and limitations: There were mostly white British donors and more females than males, and clonal diversity was possibly underestimated. Only a handful of AZD1222 recipients were seropositive at baseline. Spike-specific TCRs gained breadth and depth after people received two AZD1222 doses.

Data came from immunoSEQ multiplex PCR; TCRdb stores just in-frame clones and leaves some out. The table shows about 130,000 clones, with about 86% occurring only once. The sample in question was peripheral blood, obtained on day 0 of AZD1222 vaccination. This receptor was taken from an adult in good health. The chain is built from TRBV7-9 and TRBJ1-2, with D maybe TRBD1 (5 bases). The CDR3 sequence: CASSEGGTAYGYTF. In DNA form, the CDR3 reads TGTGCCAGCAGCGAAGGCGGGACGGCCTATGGCTACACCTTC.